This passage covers 10 T cell receptor beta chains from one sample sequenced in a study of OX40 agonist ivuxolimab in advanced cancers. Produced via immunoSEQ multiplex PCR; TCRdb's table is partial and in-frame only. The sample records about 54,000 clones, around 89% being singletons. This material consisted of CD4+ or CD8+ T cells sorted from blood, taken in a trial of the OX40 agonist ivuxolimab. All receptors come from an adult with an advanced solid tumor such as melanoma, head and neck, liver or kidney cancer.

V and J are TRBV29-1 and TRBJ1-2; D might be TRBD1 (6 bases). Between the trimmed V and J ends, which lost 7 bases and 8 bases, there was a span of 14 bases. The CDR3 spans 11 residues. Looked up from germline, CDR1 is SQVTM and CDR2 is ANQGSEA. This CDR3 reads CSGGGGNGYTF. CDR3 in DNA: TGCAGCGGGGGAGGGGGAAACGGCTACACCTTC.

J is TRBJ2-3 and V is TRBV5-4; 7 positions match TRBD1. J gave up 3 bases and V 0 bases, and 4 bases lay outside the gene matches. The CDR3 runs to 15 residues. From germline, CDR1 is SGHNT and CDR2 YYREEE (reference sequence). CDR3 sequence: CASSLGSGGTDTQYF. CDR3 DNA: TGTGCCAGCAGCTTGGGGTCAGGGGGTACAGATACGCAGTATTTT.

The rearrangement uses TRBV19 and TRBJ1-2, with TRBD1 matching over 7 bases. Germline CDR1 and CDR2: LNHDA and SQIVND (reference sequence). V shed 10 bases, J shed 7 bases, and the junction held 15 bases outside the gene matches. CDR3 size: 14 residues. The CDR3 nucleotides read TGTGCCACCCCGACGGACAGGCGCGACGGTGGCTACACCTTC. Protein product: CATPTDRRDGGYTF.

This clone was found a few times. The chain combines TRBV27 with TRBJ1-2; D gene ambiguous. From germline, CDR1 is MNHEY and CDR2 SMNVEV (reference sequence). The V gene lost 6 bases and the J gene lost 10 bases, with 27 bases spanning the gap. The CDR3 extends over 16 amino acids. CDR3 amino acids: CASSPIITPGSTVYTF. In DNA form, the CDR3 reads TGTGCCAGCAGCCCCATCATTACTCCGGGATCCACGGTCTACACCTTC.

This chain joins TRBV5-6 and TRBJ1-6; D unresolved. Germline V gene data show CDR1 as SGHDT and CDR2 as YYEEEE. CDR3 size: 12 residues. The V end was cut by 3 bases, the J end by 12 bases, with 10 bases between. The CDR3 spells CASSSGSLPLHF. For the CDR3, the DNA is TGTGCCAGCAGCTCCGGGTCTTTACCCCTCCACTTT.

CDR3 bases: TGTGCCAGCAAGACTCTAGCGGGAGCGACCGGGGAGCTGTTTTTT. Amino acids: CASKTLAGATGELFF. V usage is TRBV11-1 and J usage is TRBJ2-2; the match to TRBD2 covers 10 bases. CDR1 and CDR2 from the germline V gene are SGHAT and FQDESV (reference sequence). The ends lost 7 bases at V and 5 bases at J; junction bases unmatched: 7. This CDR3 contains 15 residues.

CDR3 bases: TGTGCCAGCAGTTCTGGGACAGCCAGGCTGGAGACCCAGTACTTC. Translation gives CASSSGTARLETQYF. J is TRBJ2-5 and V is TRBV28; 7 bases line up with TRBD1. Germline V gene lookup returns CDR1 MDHEN and CDR2 SYDVKM. The CDR3 contains 15 residues. The ends lost 4 bases at V and 5 bases at J; junction bases unmatched: 10. Full variable domain (outside the CDR3, taken from reference TRBV28 and TRBJ2-5): DVKVTQSSRYLVKRTGEKVFLECVQDMDHENMFWYRQDPGLGLRLIYFSYDVKMKEKGDIPEGYSVSREKKERFSLILESASTNQTSMYLCASSSGTARLETQYFGPGTRLLVL.

As to this clone: At one boundary the junction diverges from the germline segment, which might be a read error. This sequence joins TRBV11-2 and TRBJ1-4; D gene unclear. The CDR3 is 15 residues long. The V gene's germline CDR1 is SGHAT and CDR2 FQNNGV. The chain's CDR3 is CASSSSSTTNEKLLF. The CDR3 DNA is TGTGCCAGCAGCTCCAGTAGCACAACTAATGAAAAACTGCTTTTT.

This rearrangement joins TRBV29-1 to TRBJ1-1; 8 positions agree with TRBD1. The CDR3 is made up of 12 amino acids. The germline gives CDR1 SQVTM, CDR2 ANQGSEA. With 7 bases clipped from V and 4 bases from J, the junction kept 5 bases outside the gene matches. CDR3 in amino acids: CSGSGGSTEAFF. CDR3 DNA sequence: TGCAGCGGTTCAGGGGGCTCCACTGAAGCTTTCTTT. Complete variable domain (other parts from reference TRBV29-1 and TRBJ1-1): SAVISQKPSRDICQRGTSLTIQCQVDSQVTMMFWYRQQPGQSLTLIATANQGSEATYESGFVIDKFPISRPNLTFSTLTVSNMSPEDSSIYLCSGSGGSTEAFFGQGTRLTVV.

The V and J genes are TRBV28 and TRBJ2-2; 7 positions agree with TRBD1. Germline V gives CDR1 MDHEN, CDR2 SYDVKM. Trimming removed 7 bases from V and 5 bases from J; junction bases left unmatched: 10. The CDR3 totals 15 residues. CDR3 in amino acids: CASTAPTGWTGELFF. The CDR3 DNA is TGTGCCAGCACTGCGCCGACAGGGTGGACCGGGGAGCTGTTTTTT.